This T cell receptor beta chain was identified during a study of identical twins. This clonotype was picked up a small number of times. No antigen is known for it. TCRdb ran MiXCR on the 5' RACE reads and lists one entry per CDR3 protein. The repertoire consists of around 480,000 distinct CDR3 sequences, with 13% to 15% occurring once and the leading ten covering 0.5% to 0.65%. Broader study findings: Insertions ran lower in abundant cord blood beta clonotypes, though not in memory repertoires.

The V gene end was trimmed by 0 bases and the J gene end by 8 bases; junction bases not matched to a gene: 5. From germline, CDR1 is SGDLS and CDR2 YYNGEE. CDR3 length: 15 residues. These data were likewise used in another study, on yellow fever vaccine responses in identical twins.

The sequenced material came from CD4+ T cells sorted from blood. This chain uses TRBV9 with TRBJ2-1; 10 bases are shared with TRBD2. The source of this sequence is a woman younger than 35 in good health. CDR3 bases: TGTGCCAGCAGCGTAGCGTCTAGCGGGGGCCATGAGCAGTTCTTC. It yields the protein CASSVASSGGHEQFF.